This TCR beta chain was sequenced in a study of T cell responses to AZD1222 COVID-19 vaccine. Only in-frame clones appear in the TCRdb table, and some are missing; sequencing was by immunoSEQ multiplex PCR. In the table there are tens of thousands of clones, approximately 90% of which are singletons. V was shortened by 8 bases and J by 0 bases, with 5 bases between the two germline ends. The length of the CDR3 is 13 residues. Looked up from germline, CDR1 is MDHEN and CDR2 is SYDVKM. The rearrangement uses TRBV28 and TRBJ1-6; no definite D call. This specimen consisted of peripheral blood, obtained on day 0 of MenACWY control vaccination. This receptor was identified in an adult in good health. The CDR3 protein is CASGSSYNSPLHF. The CDR3 nucleotides read TGTGCCAGCGGGAGCTCCTATAATTCACCCCTCCACTTT.